This T cell receptor (beta chain) was recovered during a study of cytomegalovirus exposure and HLA in healthy donors. General study findings and limits: Further analysis, carried out later, found HLA-associated TCR beta chains more clonally expanded than equally common other chains.

With 60 Vbeta and 13 Jbeta primers, the PCR was carried out. Produced via immunoSEQ multiplex PCR; TCRdb's table is partial and in-frame only. The sample comprises more than 85,000 clones, around 80% of which are singletons, and around 5.9% rests with the top ten. Remarks on this clone: Antigen unknown.

Source material: PBMCs. This receptor was taken from a man aged 30 to 45 in good health and CMV-seropositive.

Here the CDR3 DNA reads TGCGCCAGCAGCCAACTGGGACAGGGGGACGAGCAGTACTTC. Its translation is CASSQLGQGDEQYF. The chain links TRBV4-1 to TRBJ2-7; 11 positions agree with TRBD1. V trimming: 2 bases; J trimming: 5 bases; junction bases outside the gene matches: 2. Germline V CDR1 and CDR2: MGHRA, YSYEKL. The CDR3 is made up of 14 amino acids.